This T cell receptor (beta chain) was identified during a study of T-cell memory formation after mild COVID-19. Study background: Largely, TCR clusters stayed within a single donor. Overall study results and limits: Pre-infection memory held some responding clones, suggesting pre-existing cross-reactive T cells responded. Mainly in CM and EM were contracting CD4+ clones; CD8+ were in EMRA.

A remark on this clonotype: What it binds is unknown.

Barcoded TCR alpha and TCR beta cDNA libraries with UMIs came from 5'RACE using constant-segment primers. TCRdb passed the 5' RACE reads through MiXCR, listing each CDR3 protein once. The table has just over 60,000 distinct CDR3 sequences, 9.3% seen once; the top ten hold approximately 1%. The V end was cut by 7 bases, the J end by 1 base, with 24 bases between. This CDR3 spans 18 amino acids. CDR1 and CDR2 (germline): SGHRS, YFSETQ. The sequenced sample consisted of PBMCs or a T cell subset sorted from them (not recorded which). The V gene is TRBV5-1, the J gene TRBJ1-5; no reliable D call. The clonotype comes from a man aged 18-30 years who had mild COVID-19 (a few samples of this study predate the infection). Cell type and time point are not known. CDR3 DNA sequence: TGCGCCAGCCTTCGCTTAGGACCGAGGAGGGCAAGCAATCAGCCCCAGCATTTT. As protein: CASLRLGPRRASNQPQHF.